This T cell receptor beta chain was identified during a study of T cell responses to AZD1222 COVID-19 vaccine (dated by TCRdb to the early 2020s). In terms of the full investigation: TCR sequencing was performed for more than 230 trial participants, of whom some 200 were given two doses of AZD1222 and approximately 25 were given two doses of MenACWY control vaccine. Enrollment into the trials was organized by age into subgroups of 18-55, 56-69 and 70-plus years, and those subgroups contained about 160, 30 and 59 TCR-sequenced participants, respectively.

The V and J ends are trimmed by 8 bases and 3 bases, leaving 7 bases between them. The CDR3, from cysteine to phenylalanine, totals 11 residues. CDR3 DNA only is kept here, 33 bases in frame from base 1. Taken from the germline V gene, the CDR1 and CDR2 loops are MNHEY and SVGAGI. In the case of this clone: Its antigen is still unknown. It has no much larger one-base neighbor in the sample; base qualities were not kept.

Explained via the paper, the time point label denotes: about 28 days (+/-7) after the second vaccine dose. AZD1222 recipients with second doses at about 4 weeks or about 12 weeks were pooled, because spike-specific TCR depth and breadth did not differ between schedules. Samples from vaccinated people were obtained from the UK trials COV001 and COV002, which included a single-blind randomized controlled phase 2/3 trial of AZD1222 (ChAdOx1 nCoV-19) in healthy adults. For TCRbeta chain sequencing, PBMC samples were collected from trial participants at day 0 and at day 28 after the second dose. What the work shows at the level of the full study, not this receptor alone: The 56-69-year group was small, and its depth increase did not reach significance, likely because of low power. Participants were mostly white British, with more females than males. The authors suggested clonal diversity may have been underestimated. Only a handful of AZD1222 recipients were SARS-CoV-2 seropositive at baseline, limiting conclusions about previously exposed vaccinees. After two AZD1222 doses, both the breadth and the depth of spike-specific TCRs were significantly higher than at day 0 and than in MenACWY recipients. CD4 TCRs associated with the vaccine covered the entire spike protein, and the dominant responses were in regions 160-218 and 743-854. Reportedly, close to half of the unique spike-specific TCRs recognized epitopes lying outside the regions that are mutated in the B.1.351 and B.1.1.7 variants. No day 14 peak-response samples were available, so repertoires were characterized only after the peak T cell response.

The CDR3 regions of human TCRbeta chains were subjected to immunosequencing. The authors processed their data as follows. TCRs in the repertoires were compared against a reference library of SARS-CoV-2-specific TCRs that had been generated with the MIRA antigen-specificity platform. Breadth was defined as the fraction of unique TCRs that were SARS-CoV-2-associated, and depth was defined as the fraction of total T cells that were SARS-CoV-2-associated. Using the MIRA data, each spike-specific TCR was mapped to the spike region that the TCR reacts to and placed in a CD4 or CD8 class. Log10-transformed breadth and depth values were compared by one-way ANOVA with Sidak's multiple comparisons tests. The table comes from immuneACCESS by way of TCRdb, which keeps in-frame sequences with V and J called. Part of the clones is missing from these tables; in studies checked, under half for an unresolved V gene and the rest for unknown reasons. V and J calls plus clone size are reproduced from that table; the DNA served to infer D and trimming. Across this sample there are 150,000 to 200,000 clones, with approximately 94% seen only once. The ten top clones hold under 6% of the sample.

This TCR was sampled from an adult who received the AZD1222 COVID-19 vaccine. Recombination connected TRBV6-5 to TRBJ1-1, with the identity of the D gene unclear. The sample here was peripheral blood, taken 28 days after the second AZD1222 dose. The DNA is as follows: TGTGCCAGCGTGTTATACACTGAAGCTTTCTTT. It codes for CASVLYTEAFF.